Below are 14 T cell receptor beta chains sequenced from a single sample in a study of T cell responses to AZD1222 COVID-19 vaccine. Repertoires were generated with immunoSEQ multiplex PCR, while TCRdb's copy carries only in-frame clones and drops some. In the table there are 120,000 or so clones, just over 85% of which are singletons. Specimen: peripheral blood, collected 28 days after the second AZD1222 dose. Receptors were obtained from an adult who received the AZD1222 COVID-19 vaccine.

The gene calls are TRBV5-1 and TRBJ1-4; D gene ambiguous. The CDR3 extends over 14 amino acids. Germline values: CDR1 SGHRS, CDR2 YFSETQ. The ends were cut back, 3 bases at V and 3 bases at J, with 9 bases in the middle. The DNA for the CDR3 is TGCGCCAGCAGCTCGTCAGAGCCTAATGAAAAACTGTTTTTT. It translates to CASSSSEPNEKLFF.

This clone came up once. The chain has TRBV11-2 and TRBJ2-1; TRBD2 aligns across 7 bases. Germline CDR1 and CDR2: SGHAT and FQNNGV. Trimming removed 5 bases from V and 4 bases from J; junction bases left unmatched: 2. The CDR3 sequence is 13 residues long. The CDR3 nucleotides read TGTGCCAGCAGCCAGCGGGGTTACAATGAGCAGTTCTTC. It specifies CASSQRGYNEQFF.

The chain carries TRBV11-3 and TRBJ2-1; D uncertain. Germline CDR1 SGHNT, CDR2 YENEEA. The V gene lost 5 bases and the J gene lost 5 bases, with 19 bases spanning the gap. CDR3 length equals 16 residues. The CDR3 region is CASSPRGGVADNEQFF. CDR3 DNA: TGTGCCAGCAGCCCCAGAGGTGGGGTAGCCGACAATGAGCAGTTCTTC. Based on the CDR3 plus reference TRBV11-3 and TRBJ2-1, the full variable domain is EAGVVQSPRYKIIEKKQPVAFWCNPISGHNTLYWYLQNLGQGPELLIRYENEEAVDDSQLPKDRFSAERLKGVDSTLKIQPAELGDSAVYLCASSPRGGVADNEQFFGPGTRLTVL.

In nucleotides, the CDR3 is TGTGCCAGCAGCGTAGGGGAGCAGGGAGGAAACGAAAAACTGTTTTTT. Residues: CASSVGEQGGNEKLFF. V usage is TRBV9 and J usage is TRBJ1-4, with D maybe TRBD1 (5 bases). Germline CDR1 reads SGDLS; CDR2 reads YYNGEE. Trimming took 0 bases from V and 8 from J, leaving 17 bases between them. The CDR3 has 16 residues.

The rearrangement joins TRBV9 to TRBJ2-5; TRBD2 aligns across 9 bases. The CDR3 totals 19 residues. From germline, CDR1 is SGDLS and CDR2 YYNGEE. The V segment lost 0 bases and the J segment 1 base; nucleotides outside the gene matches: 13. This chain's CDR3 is CASSVAAASGVYLQETQYF. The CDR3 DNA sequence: TGTGCCAGCAGCGTAGCGGCGGCTAGCGGGGTATACCTCCAAGAGACCCAGTACTTC.

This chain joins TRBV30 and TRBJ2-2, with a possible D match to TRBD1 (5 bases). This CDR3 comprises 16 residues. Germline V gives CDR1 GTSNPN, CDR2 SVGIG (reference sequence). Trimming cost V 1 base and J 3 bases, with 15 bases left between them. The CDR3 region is CAWSAFFGQDTGELFF. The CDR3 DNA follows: TGTGCCTGGAGTGCGTTTTTTGGACAAGACACCGGGGAGCTGTTTTTT.

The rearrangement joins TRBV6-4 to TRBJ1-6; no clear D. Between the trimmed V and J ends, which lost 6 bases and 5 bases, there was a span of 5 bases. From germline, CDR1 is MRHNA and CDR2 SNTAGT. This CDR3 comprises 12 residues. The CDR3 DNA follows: TGTGCCAGCAGAAGGGATAATTCACCCCTCCACTTT. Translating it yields CASRRDNSPLHF.

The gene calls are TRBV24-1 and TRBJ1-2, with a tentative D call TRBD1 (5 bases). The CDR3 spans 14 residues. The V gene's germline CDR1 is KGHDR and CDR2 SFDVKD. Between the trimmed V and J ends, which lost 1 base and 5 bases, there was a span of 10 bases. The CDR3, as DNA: TGTGCCACCAGTGATTTTCGGGGGAAATATGGCTACACCTTC. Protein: CATSDFRGKYGYTF.

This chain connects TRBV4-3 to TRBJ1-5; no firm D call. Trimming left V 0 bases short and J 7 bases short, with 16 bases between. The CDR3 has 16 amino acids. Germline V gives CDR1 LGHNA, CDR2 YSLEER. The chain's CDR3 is CASSQDMAITRQPQHF. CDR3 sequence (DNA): TGCGCCAGCAGCCAAGATATGGCCATAACCCGGCAGCCCCAGCATTTT.

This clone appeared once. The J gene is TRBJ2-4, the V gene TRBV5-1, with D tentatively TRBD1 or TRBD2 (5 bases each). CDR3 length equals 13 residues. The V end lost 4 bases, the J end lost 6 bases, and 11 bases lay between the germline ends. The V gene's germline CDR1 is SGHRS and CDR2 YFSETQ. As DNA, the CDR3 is TGCGCCAGCAGCGAGGGACGGGTAAACATTCAGTACTTC. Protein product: CASSEGRVNIQYF.

CDR3 bases: TGCGCCAGCAGCCAAGATCGGGGTTACGAGCAGTACTTC. It yields the protein CASSQDRGYEQYF. This chain connects TRBV4-3 to TRBJ2-7; perhaps TRBD2 as D (5 bases). The CDR3 is 13 amino acids. V lost 0 bases to trimming and J lost 4 bases, with 7 bases between them. Looked up from germline, CDR1 is LGHNA and CDR2 is YSLEER.

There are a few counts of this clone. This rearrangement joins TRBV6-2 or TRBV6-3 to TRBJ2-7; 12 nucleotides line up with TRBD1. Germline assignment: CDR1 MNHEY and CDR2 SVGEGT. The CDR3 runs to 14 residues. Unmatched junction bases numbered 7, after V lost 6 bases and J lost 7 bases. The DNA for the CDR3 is TGTGCCAGCAGCTCCGGGACAGGGGGCGGTGAGCAGTACTTC. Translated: CASSSGTGGGEQYF.

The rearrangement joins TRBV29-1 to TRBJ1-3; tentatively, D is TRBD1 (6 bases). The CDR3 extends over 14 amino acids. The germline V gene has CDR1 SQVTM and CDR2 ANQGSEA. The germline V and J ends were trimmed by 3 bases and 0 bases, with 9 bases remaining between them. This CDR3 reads CSVEGQISGNTIYF. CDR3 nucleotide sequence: TGCAGCGTTGAGGGACAAATCTCTGGAAACACCATATATTTT.

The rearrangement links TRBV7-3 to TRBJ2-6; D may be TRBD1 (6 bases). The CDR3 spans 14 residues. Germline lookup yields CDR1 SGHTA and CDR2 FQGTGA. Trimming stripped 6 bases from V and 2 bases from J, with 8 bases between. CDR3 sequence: CASSPGAGANVLTF. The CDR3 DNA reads TGTGCCAGCAGTCCAGGGGCTGGGGCCAACGTCCTGACTTTC.